The source of this TCR beta chain is a study of shared clonotypes between healthy human individuals (dated by TCRdb to between 2020 and 2021). Turning to the overall study: A couple of women and three men aged 18 to 49 years were included in the cohort. To estimate repertoire size and how much clonotypes are shared between individuals, the study performed deep sequencing of blood TCR repertoires from a few healthy adults. For each donor, three plates each were used for CD4 naive and CD4 memory, two plates were used for CD8 naive, and one plate was used for CD8 memory. To increase sequencing depth and limit assay-specific biases, different laboratories used diverse techniques to prepare libraries and sequence TCR repertoires. Between about 0.94 and 8.9 billion PBMCs per donor were obtained by leukapheresis. The full study reports these points: Incomplete sequencing was indicated by rarefaction of sorted-subset datasets, despite the large sequencing depth. Larger estimated clonotype richness was generally found for naive subsets than for memory subsets. The small number of donors limited the genetic and exposure-history diversity represented. Compared with non-shared clonotypes, the clonotypes found in all four sorted-subset donors had higher generation probabilities. Sampling was restricted to blood, and TCR repertoires in tissue are likely to differ from TCR repertoires in blood. Across a few donors, approximately 4.9% of naive CD4, 3.5% of naive CD8, approximately 2.5% of memory CD4, and under 0.45% of memory CD8 clonotypes were shared. Pairwise subsampling led to the expectation that sequencing depth would affect the degree of clonotype sharing among donors.

CD8 naive samples were obtained by positive selection for CCR7 among CD45RO-negative cells, yielding a CD45RA+CCR7+ population from which TemRA cells were excluded. The donors were healthy, HIV-negative adults with no recently reported acute infections or vaccinations. Every donor was a Caucasian adult residing in Nashville, Tennessee, USA. Blood was obtained by leukapheresis, after which PBMCs were separated by Ficoll-Histopaque density gradient centrifugation and cryopreserved in liquid nitrogen vapor phase. Analytical flow cytometry was used to check the purity and quantity of each magnetically sorted T cell population. Each sorted fraction had its genomic DNA isolated and then quantified by UV absorbance on a Nanodrop 2000c. Concerning this clone: What this receptor recognizes is not known. No base-level quality is on record; no much larger clone is a single base apart.

TCR CDR3 regions were amplified from genomic DNA by multiplex PCR using the deep immunoSEQ assay. Extracted genomic DNA from each cell subset was distributed evenly across all wells of several immunoSEQ 96-well plates, and each plate was treated as a replicate. For sorted subsets, 150 to 250 ng of genomic DNA, equivalent to roughly 30,000 T cell genomes, went into each replicate PCR. The purified libraries were quantified using a Qubit 3.0 fluorometer, sized with a Bioanalyzer 2100, and then quantified again using the KAPA Library Quantification kit. Every immunoSEQ 96-well plate was sequenced on a dedicated single-read 150-cycle Illumina NextSeq 550 flow cell. In the original analysis: Because only junctional sequences without quality scores were contained in the immunoSEQ output, filtering matching that applied to full-length reads could not be performed. To assign V/J genes and CDR3, sequences were annotated against IMGT germline references using PyIR, a Python wrapper for IgBLAST v1.9. Any read was removed if the V/J assignment was weak (E-value above 1e-6), the CDR3 was missing, or the read contained stop codons, out-of-frame junctions, or ambiguous translated residues. V3J clonotypes were defined as sequences sharing an identical inferred V gene, J gene, and CDR3 amino acid sequence. The percentage overlap between two repertoires was calculated by dividing the number of shared unique clonotypes by the size of the smaller repertoire. Three approaches were used to assess repertoire richness: RTK rarefaction, the Chao1 estimator, and Recon v2.1 estimates of unobserved clonotypes. Generation probabilities for all TCRbeta clonotypes obtained by the gDNA method from a handful of donors were computed using OLGA. Held by TCRdb, this immuneACCESS table contains in-frame sequences only and omits some clones. Under half of the omission traces to an unresolved V gene where checked; the cause of the rest is unknown. V, J and clone size are taken as reported in that table, and D and trimming were inferred from the DNA itself. The sample includes 630,000 or so clones, with 98% observed a single time. Around 0.3% of the sample comes from the top ten.

The germline V gene yields LGHNT for CDR1 and FRNRAP for CDR2. Taken from cysteine to phenylalanine, the CDR3 has 21 residues. CDR3 DNA only is kept here, 63 bases in frame from base 1. V loses 5 bases at its end and J loses 4 bases; junction bases beyond the gene matches: 24. The specimen sequenced was naive CD8+ T cells sorted from blood. The meaning of the sample's cell subset or site label: CD45RA+CCR7+. The chain couples TRBV12-5 to TRBJ2-1; 9 of the junction bases match TRBD1. The sequence derives from a young man in good health. The CDR3 has the sequence CASGPSNWDRDVRGPYNEQFF. The sequenced DNA: TGTGCTAGTGGTCCCTCTAACTGGGACAGGGACGTACGGGGACCTTACAATGAGCAGTTCTTC.